Presented here are 11 T cell receptor beta chains from one specimen sequenced in a study of identical twins (dated by TCRdb to about 2016). The protocol used for the library was 5' RACE. Sequencing was carried out with an Illumina HiSeq 2000. Using fastp trimming at Q25 and MiXCR clonotype assembly, TCRdb reanalyzed the public sequencing data and kept in-frame beta chains. Every entry covers one CDR3 protein and lists the most common genes and DNA from its rows. Counted in this sample were hundreds of thousands of distinct CDR3 sequences; approximately 8.3% of them appeared once. In total, the top ten clones hold approximately 2% of the sample. This same sample was also part of a study on yellow fever vaccine responses in identical twins.

Sequencing input: memory (CD45RO+) T cells sorted from blood. Per the publication, the cell subset or site label means: CD45RO+ enriched T cells. All receptors come from a woman aged 18-29 years in good health.

V is TRBV27 and J is TRBJ2-6; TRBD1 is a possible D gene (6 bases). Between the trimmed V and J ends, which lost 0 bases and 3 bases, there was a span of 18 bases. CDR1 and CDR2 from the germline V gene are MNHEY and SMNVEV (reference sequence). CDR3 length equals 19 residues. The CDR3 region is CASSLSPGERAFGANVLTF. The DNA of the CDR3 is TGTGCCAGCAGTTTATCCCCAGGGGAGAGGGCCTTTGGGGCCAACGTCCTGACTTTC.

This clonotype has at least ten counts. The chain's CDR3 is CASSFTALQRLISTDTQYF. Here the CDR3 DNA reads TGCGCCAGCAGCTTCACGGCACTCCAGCGGCTGATTAGCACAGATACGCAGTATTTT. This chain links TRBV5-1 with TRBJ2-3, with D possibly TRBD2 on 5 matching bases. The V end was cut by 2 bases, the J end by 0 bases, with 22 bases between. Germline CDR1 reads SGHRS; CDR2 reads YFSETQ. The CDR3 covers 19 residues.

This clonotype was seen a single time. The chain is built from TRBV2 and TRBJ2-1, with 16 nucleotides matching TRBD2. With V trimmed by 6 bases and J by 9 bases, 8 bases remained unmatched. Germline-derived CDR1 and CDR2 are SNHLY and FYNNEI. This CDR3 region has 16 residues. The CDR3 protein is CASSNTGTSGGGEQFF. The CDR3 nucleotides are TGTGCCAGCAGCAACACGGGGACTAGCGGGGGGGGTGAGCAGTTCTTC.

This clonotype was seen many times. V usage is TRBV6-1 and J usage is TRBJ2-1; 9 bases are a match to TRBD2. Germline values: CDR1 MNHNS, CDR2 SASEGT. The V gene end was trimmed by 2 bases and the J gene end by 4 bases; junction bases not matched to a gene: 6. This CDR3 is built from 16 residues. In DNA, the CDR3 is TGTGCCAGCAGTGAAAGGCGGGGGGGGCTTTACAATGAGCAGTTCTTC. Protein: CASSERRGGLYNEQFF.

This clonotype was seen at least ten times. The chain has TRBV5-1 and TRBJ2-5; 8 nucleotides match TRBD2. The CDR3 sequence is 15 residues long. Germline lookup yields CDR1 SGHRS and CDR2 YFSETQ. Here the CDR3 reads CACRRSGGAQETQYF. The DNA of the CDR3 is TGCGCGTGCCGAAGGAGCGGGGGAGCTCAAGAGACCCAGTACTTC.

V and J are TRBV3-1 and TRBJ2-5; D is possibly TRBD1 (5 bases). Trimming took 3 bases from V and 0 from J, leaving 8 bases between them. In germline, CDR1 is LGHDT, CDR2 YNNKEL (reference sequence). The CDR3 is 14 amino acids. The CDR3 sequence: CASSHQGNQETQYF. The CDR3 DNA reads TGTGCCAGCAGCCATCAGGGAAACCAAGAGACCCAGTACTTC.

The table lists this clonotype with many counts. This sequence joins TRBV3-1 and TRBJ2-1; D remains ambiguous. The V end lost 0 bases, the J end lost 4 bases, and 19 bases lay between the germline ends. This CDR3 has 18 residues. Germline V lookup: CDR1 LGHDT, CDR2 YNNKEL (reference sequence). The DNA of the CDR3 is TGTGCCAGCAGCCAAGATTTGGACGCAGAACTAACTTACAATGAGCAGTTCTTC. As protein: CASSQDLDAELTYNEQFF.

Ten or more counts support this clonotype. The chain's CDR3 is CASSPRAGGYNEQFF. The CDR3 DNA reads as TGTGCCAGCAGCCCCAGGGCGGGTGGATACAATGAGCAGTTCTTC. This chain links TRBV11-2 with TRBJ2-1; D may correspond to TRBD1 or TRBD2 (5 bases each). Germline lookup yields CDR1 SGHAT and CDR2 FQNNGV. V dropped 5 bases and J dropped 4 bases, with 15 bases sitting between them. The CDR3 is made up of 15 amino acids.

This clonotype was found many times. The chain joins TRBV29-1 to TRBJ2-3, with 8 positions matching TRBD2. J lost 2 bases, V lost 7 bases, and 8 bases had no gene match. This CDR3 is built from 14 residues. From germline, CDR1 is SQVTM and CDR2 ANQGSEA. The CDR3 is CSAKRTSPTDTQYF. As DNA, the CDR3 is TGCAGCGCCAAACGGACTAGCCCCACAGATACGCAGTATTTT.

The CDR3 loop reads CASSSQGGTDTQYF. The CDR3 bases are TGTGCCAGCAGTTCACAGGGGGGCACAGATACGCAGTATTTT. The chain joins TRBV28 to TRBJ2-3; TRBD1 agrees at 8 bases. Germline loops: CDR1 MDHEN, CDR2 SYDVKM. V lost 4 bases, J lost 1 base, and 1 base stayed unmatched. The CDR3 contains 14 residues. Using reference TRBV28 and TRBJ2-3 for the parts outside the CDR3, the full variable domain is DVKVTQSSRYLVKRTGEKVFLECVQDMDHENMFWYRQDPGLGLRLIYFSYDVKMKEKGDIPEGYSVSREKKERFSLILESASTNQTSMYLCASSSQGGTDTQYFGPGTRLTVL.

This clonotype was counted a few times. The chain joins TRBV20-1 to TRBJ2-1, with no clear D. V lost 3 bases, J lost 3 bases, and 12 bases lay in between. In germline, CDR1 is DFQATT, CDR2 SNEGSKA (reference sequence). The CDR3 covers 14 residues. CDR3 DNA: TGCAGTGCTAGTTTTGTTTGGGGCTACAATGAGCAGTTCTTC. Protein sequence: CSASFVWGYNEQFF.